This TCR beta chain was profiled in a study of Ad26.COV2.S vaccination and SARS-CoV-2 variants. The assay was immunoSEQ multiplex PCR, and TCRdb's table has in-frame clones only and misses some. The table records around 400,000 clones, about 83% of them present only once. Study conclusions and caveats: Vaccinees showed greater spike-specific TCR breadth than placebo recipients. Comparable non-spike TCR breadth was observed in vaccine and placebo recipients.

Regarding treatment: around 19 received Ad26.COV2.S at low or high dose, single or two shots; 5 received placebo; per-sample allocation not given. Material that was analyzed had been drawn on day 63 after the first vaccine or placebo injection. A note on this clone: Its target is not known.

The CDR3 covers 19 residues. Trimming at V came to 6 bases and at J to 1 base, leaving 20 bases not matched to a gene. The clonotype originates from a person aged 18-60 years who received the Ad26.COV2.S COVID-19 vaccine or a placebo. This specimen was peripheral blood, taken in a trial of Ad26.COV2.S vaccine versus placebo. This rearrangement joins TRBV23-1 to TRBJ2-7; 8 nucleotides align to TRBD1. Being an ORF, TRBV23-1 has a function that is uncertain. The CDR3 spells CASSPEPGLPHRGSYEQYF. The DNA of the CDR3 is TGCGCCAGCAGCCCCGAACCGGGACTCCCGCACAGGGGGTCCTACGAGCAGTACTTC.